These 15 T cell receptor beta chains came from one sample sequenced in a study of cytomegalovirus exposure and HLA in healthy donors. The PCR employed 60 Vbeta primers together with 13 Jbeta primers. The data were produced by immunoSEQ multiplex PCR, yet TCRdb's version contains in-frame clones alone and is incomplete. The table shows approximately 100,000 clones, with around nine tenths occurring only once. The source material was PBMCs. Receptors were obtained from a man aged 25-45 years in good health and CMV-seropositive.

The rearrangement joins TRBV10-3 to TRBJ1-5, with TRBD1 as a possible D gene (5 bases). CDR3 size: 15 residues. The V gene's germline CDR1 is ENHRY and CDR2 SYGVKD. Trimming cost V 3 bases and J 5 bases, with 14 bases left between them. CDR3 loop: CAISERSGVYQPQHF. The CDR3 DNA follows: TGTGCCATCAGTGAACGGTCGGGGGTGTATCAGCCCCAGCATTTT.

This sequence joins TRBV28 and TRBJ1-2; TRBD1 matches at 10 bases. This CDR3 spans 17 amino acids. Germline V gives CDR1 MDHEN, CDR2 SYDVKM. V shed 6 bases, J shed 2 bases, and the junction held 12 bases outside the gene matches. CDR3 sequence (DNA): TGTGCCAGCAGCGGATCCTCCGGGACAGGGGTAAACTATGGCTACACCTTC. Protein product: CASSGSSGTGVNYGYTF.

The DNA of the CDR3 is TGTGCCATCAGCGACGGAGGGACTAGCGGCAACTACGAGCAGTACTTC. This encodes CAISDGGTSGNYEQYF. The V call is TRBV10-3, the J call TRBJ2-7, with TRBD2 identical over 11 bases. This CDR3 spans 16 amino acids. The germline V gene encodes CDR1 ENHRY and CDR2 SYGVKD. V trimming: 6 bases; J trimming: 3 bases; junction bases outside the gene matches: 10.

This clone was picked up one time. The J gene is TRBJ2-1, the V gene TRBV14, with D tentatively TRBD1 (6 bases). There are 14 residues in the CDR3. Deletions cut 7 bases from V and 3 bases from J, with 13 bases between. The germline V gene encodes CDR1 SGHDN and CDR2 FVKESK. The CDR3 nucleotides read TGTGCCAGCACATCCACAGGGTACTACAATGAGCAGTTCTTC. Protein: CASTSTGYYNEQFF. The full variable domain, in which reference TRBV14 and TRBJ2-1 provide the parts outside the CDR3, is EAGVTQFPSHSVIEKGQTVTLRCDPISGHDNLYWYRRVMGKEIKFLLHFVKESKQDESGMPNNRFLAERTGGTYSTLKVQPAELEDSGVYFCASTSTGYYNEQFFGPGTRLTVL.

This clone has only a few counts. The chain uses TRBV25-1 and TRBJ2-7; 7 bases map to TRBD2. The junction had 16 bases not matched to a gene; V was cut back by 3 bases and J by 5 bases. From germline, CDR1 is MGHDK and CDR2 SYGVNS. There are 17 residues in the CDR3. CDR3 coding DNA: TGTGCCAGCAGTGATCCCCAGCGGGACCTTAACCCCGACGAGCAGTACTTC. Protein product: CASSDPQRDLNPDEQYF.

This clone was observed a handful of times. This sequence joins TRBV9 and TRBJ2-7; the match to TRBD2 covers 7 bases. The CDR3 spans 13 residues. From germline, CDR1 is SGDLS and CDR2 YYNGEE. Trimming at V came to 0 bases and at J to 3 bases, leaving 0 bases not matched to a gene. CDR3 sequence (DNA): TGTGCCAGCAGCGTAGGGGAGGGCTACGAGCAGTACTTC. Its protein is CASSVGEGYEQYF.

V is TRBV30 and J is TRBJ2-5; TRBD2 might be the D (6 bases). The DNA end is a closer match to TRBJ2-7, so the J assignment may be wrong. From germline, CDR1 is GTSNPN and CDR2 SVGIG (reference sequence). This CDR3 contains 15 residues. CDR3 sequence reads: CAWSAPTSTGYEQYF. The DNA for the CDR3 is TGTGCCTGGAGTGCCCCGACTAGTACCGGCTACGAGCAGTACTTC.

The chain has TRBV6-5 and TRBJ2-1, with 10 positions matching TRBD1. J gave up 13 bases and V 2 bases, and 5 bases lay outside the gene matches. Germline V CDR1 and CDR2: MNHEY, SVGAGI. CDR3 length: 13 amino acids. CDR3 nucleotides: TGTGCCAGCAGTTACCAGACAGGGGGCGGTCAGTTCTTC. Translation: CASSYQTGGGQFF.

The chain combines TRBV5-1 with TRBJ2-7, with 8 bases lining up with TRBD1. The CDR3 extends over 14 amino acids. Trimming removed 2 bases from V and 2 bases from J; junction bases left unmatched: 3. Germline CDR1 reads SGHRS; CDR2 reads YFSETQ. CDR3 coding DNA: TGCGCCAGCAGCTTTAGGACAGGGACCTACGAGCAGTACTTC. Translation: CASSFRTGTYEQYF.

V is TRBV6-1 and J is TRBJ2-7; TRBD2 aligns across 10 bases. The ends lost 3 bases at V and 1 base at J; junction bases unmatched: 3. The CDR3 is made up of 15 amino acids. Germline V CDR1 and CDR2: MNHNS, SASEGT. Written as DNA, the CDR3 is TGTGCCAGCAGTGATCTAGCGGGAGATTCCTACGAGCAGTACTTC. Translating it yields CASSDLAGDSYEQYF.

The rearrangement links TRBV5-6 to TRBJ2-1; 7 bases line up with TRBD2. V shed 0 bases, J shed 5 bases, and the junction held 8 bases outside the gene matches. The CDR3 is made up of 16 amino acids. Germline V lookup: CDR1 SGHDT, CDR2 YYEEEE. The CDR3 nucleotides are TGTGCCAGCAGCTTGGCCTGGGTGGGAGGGGACAATGAGCAGTTCTTC. Translated: CASSLAWVGGDNEQFF.

Here the CDR3 DNA reads TGTGCCAGCAGCTTGGGATTCGGGACAGGGGTTCCCCATGAGCAGTTCTTC. This gives the protein CASSLGFGTGVPHEQFF. This sequence joins TRBV11-2 and TRBJ2-1; TRBD1 matches 10 bases. Germline V gene lookup returns CDR1 SGHAT and CDR2 FQNNGV. V gave up 3 bases and J gave up 8 bases; unmatched junction bases: 13. This CDR3 comprises 17 residues.

The chain uses TRBV4-1 and TRBJ2-7; D may be TRBD1 (6 bases). V shed 2 bases and J shed 6 bases, with 14 bases lying between them. The CDR3 has 14 amino acids. Per the germline V gene, CDR1 is MGHRA and CDR2 is YSYEKL. The CDR3 DNA reads as TGCGCCAGCAGCCAATGGCAGGGGCCCATCGAGCAGTACTTC. Its protein is CASSQWQGPIEQYF.

The CDR3 loop reads CASSLYRTGDIYTF. The CDR3 nucleotides are TGTGCCAGCAGTTTATACCGGACAGGGGACATCTACACCTTC. This chain joins TRBV28 and TRBJ1-2, with TRBD1 identical over 9 bases. The CDR3 is 14 amino acids. The germline gives CDR1 MDHEN, CDR2 SYDVKM. The junction had 7 bases not matched to a gene; V was cut back by 1 base and J by 10 bases.

This chain uses TRBV27 with TRBJ1-2, with D possibly being TRBD1 (6 bases). Trimming removed 6 bases at V and 8 bases at J, with 16 bases between. The CDR3 loop spans 13 amino acids. Germline values: CDR1 MNHEY, CDR2 SMNVEV (reference sequence). CDR3 amino acids: CASRLTGQGGYTF. CDR3 in DNA: TGTGCCAGCAGATTGACAGGCCAAGGGGGCTACACCTTC.